This T cell receptor (beta chain) came from a study of T cells after yellow fever vaccination. TCR cDNA, made by 5'RACE template switching, carried an added universal primer site and UMIs. One entry per CDR3 protein results from TCRdb running MiXCR on the 5' RACE reads. The top ten hold about 0.85% of the sample, which has 250,000 or so distinct CDR3 sequences, 6.9% seen once. The germline V gene has CDR1 ENHRY and CDR2 SYGVKD. This CDR3 has 15 residues. Germline trimming cut 4 bases from V and 3 bases from J; bases unmatched to any gene: 5. There are a few counts of this clonotype. V and J are TRBV10-3 and TRBJ2-2, with 7 positions matching TRBD1. The specimen was CD4+ T cells sorted from PBMCs, collected 15 days after the yellow fever booster vaccination. The sequence was collected from a man aged 30 to 39 who received the YFV17D yellow fever vaccine. The CDR3 protein is CAISVTGDDTGELFF. As DNA, the CDR3 is TGTGCCATCAGTGTTACAGGGGATGACACCGGGGAGCTGTTTTTT.